The rows below give T cell receptor beta chains drawn from one sample of a study of CDR3 diversity in severe acne. TCRdb passed the PCR reads through MiXCR, listing each CDR3 protein once. Found here are more than 80,000 distinct CDR3 sequences, under 55% of them singletons; the top ten hold around a tenth. Sequenced input: blood. The source of these receptors is a male donor with severe acne vulgaris. The CDR3 runs from the conserved cysteine through the conserved F or W. A D gene is named only where the DNA matches it firmly. Clone size is not always given. Where it is, it says once, few, many or a class for expanded clones.

v_call	j_call	d_call	clone_size	cdr3_nt	cdr3_aa
TRBV7-9	TRBJ1-3	.	many	TGTGCCAGCAGGCCTACAGGAGGTCAAACAGGAAACACCATATATTTT	CASRPTGGQTGNTIYF
TRBV24-1	TRBJ2-5	.	.	TGTGCCACCAGTGGGTCCGAAGAGACCCAGTACTTC	CATSGSEETQYF
TRBV7-3	TRBJ2-6	.	many	TGTGCCAGCAGCTTATCAGGGAGTAGTGGGGCCAACGTCCTGACTTTC	CASSLSGSSGANVLTF
TRBV5-6	TRBJ2-3	.	.	TGTGCCAGCAGCTTGAACAGATACTTGATAGATACGCAGTATTTT	CASSLNRYLIDTQYF
TRBV7-9	TRBJ2-7	TRBD2	.	TGTGCCAGCAGCTCCCCGGCACTAGCGGGCCAAGGGAATGAGCAGTACTTC	CASSSPALAGQGNEQYF
TRBV29-1	TRBJ2-5	.	.	TGCAGCGTATCCACGTACCAAGAGACCCAGTACTTC	CSVSTYQETQYF
TRBV9	TRBJ1-5	.	.	TGTGCCAGCAGCCAAGATTGGGGTAGCAATCAGCCCCAGCATTTT	CASSQDWGSNQPQHF
TRBV28	TRBJ2-7	TRBD2	few	TGTGCCAGCAGTTTAGGGCTGGTAGCGGGAGGGCCTAGTGAGCAGTACTTC	CASSLGLVAGGPSEQYF
TRBV10-3	TRBJ2-6	TRBD1	few	TGTGCCATCAGTGATGAGGGGGCCTCTGGGGCCAACGTCCTGACTTTC	CAISDEGASGANVLTF
TRBV5-1	TRBJ2-1	TRBD2	many	TGCGCCAGCAGCCCCCCCTCTAGCGGGAGGTACAATGAGCAGTTCTTC	CASSPPSSGRYNEQFF
TRBV7-8	TRBJ2-2	.	.	TGTGCCAGCAGCTTTTTGAGAACGGGAGTGGCCACCGGGGAGCTGTTTTTT	CASSFLRTGVATGELFF
TRBV20-1	TRBJ1-6	.	many	TGCAGTTCCGGTTGGAATTCACCCCTCCACTTT	CSSGWNSPLHF
TRBV24-1	TRBJ2-3	TRBD1	once	TGTGCCACCAGTGCCGGGACAGCTCCTAGTACGTCCCTAGATACGCAGTATTTT	CATSAGTAPSTSLDTQYF
TRBV10-3	TRBJ2-2	.	few	TGTGCCATCCTGGGGGGCACCGGGGAGCTGTTTTTT	CAILGGTGELFF
TRBV29-1	TRBJ2-5	.	.	TGCAGCGTTGAAGGGCACCAAGAGACCCAGTACTTC	CSVEGHQETQYF
TRBV3-1	TRBJ1-5	.	few	TGTGCCAGCAGCCTTGGACGGCGAGCGGGCAATCAGCCCCAGCATTTT	CASSLGRRAGNQPQHF
TRBV24-1	TRBJ2-1	TRBD2	.	TGTGCCACCAGGGCGGGAGGGCCGGGATCGGGTGAGCAGTTCTTC	CATRAGGPGSGEQFF
TRBV10-3	TRBJ1-2	TRBD1	.	TGTGCCATCAGTGAGGCAGGGGGTGTTGGCTACACCTTC	CAISEAGGVGYTF
TRBV15	TRBJ2-1	TRBD2	many	TGTGCCACCAACCCTAGCGGGAGCTCCTACAATGAGCAGTTCTTC	CATNPSGSSYNEQFF
TRBV5-5	TRBJ2-1	TRBD2	once	TGTGCCAGCAGCTTGGAGGGTGCGGGAGTAGGCCTCTACAATGAGCAGTTCTTC	CASSLEGAGVGLYNEQFF
TRBV12-3/TRBV12-4	TRBJ2-7	TRBD2	many	TGTGCCAGCAGTGGCGGGACTAGTTTCAACGAGCAGTACTTC	CASSGGTSFNEQYF
TRBV27	TRBJ2-5	TRBD2	.	TGTGCCAGCAGTTTTAGCGGGAGTGAAGAGACCCAGTACTTC	CASSFSGSEETQYF
TRBV7-6	TRBJ2-6	.	.	TGTGCCAGCAGTCACCGACTCGTTGGGGGGGCCAACGTCCTGACTTTC	CASSHRLVGGANVLTF
TRBV5-1	TRBJ2-7	.	.	TGCGCCAGCAGCTCAACTCTAAACACAGGGTATCCCTACGAGCAGTACTTC	CASSSTLNTGYPYEQYF
TRBV27	TRBJ1-1	TRBD1	many	TGTGCCAGTAGCAGAGGGACAGCACGAAGGAACACTGAAGCTTTCTTT	CASSRGTARRNTEAFF
TRBV5-4	TRBJ1-6	.	few	TGTGCCAGCAGCTTGGCCACGAATCCACCCCTCCACTTT	CASSLATNPPLHF
TRBV6-1	TRBJ2-1	.	.	TGTGCCAGCATCGGAACAAGGGCTGAGCAGTTCTTC	CASIGTRAEQFF
TRBV24-1	TRBJ2-5	.	.	TGTGCCATCAGTGATTTAAAGGACATTCAAGAGACCCAGTACTTC	CAISDLKDIQETQYF
TRBV29-1	TRBJ1-2	.	.	TGCAGCGCGGGGACGCCCAGTGGCTACACCTTC	CSAGTPSGYTF
TRBV30	TRBJ1-4	.	.	TGTGCCTGGAGAAACAGCGGGAGGGAAAAACTGTTTTTT	CAWRNSGREKLFF
TRBV20-1	TRBJ2-5	.	few	TGCAGTGCTAGCCTCCGCTACCAAGAGACCCAGTACTTC	CSASLRYQETQYF
TRBV19	TRBJ1-1	TRBD1	few	TGTGCCAGTAGTGGGGACAGGGGGCGGGACACTGAAGCTTTCTTT	CASSGDRGRDTEAFF
TRBV7-3	TRBJ2-1	.	many	TGTGCCAGCAGCTTAGATGCAGACTACAATGAGCAGTTCTTC	CASSLDADYNEQFF
TRBV7-9	TRBJ2-5	TRBD1	once	TGTGCCAGCAGCTTACCACCTCAGGGGGCCGGGACCCAGTACTTC	CASSLPPQGAGTQYF
TRBV10-3	TRBJ2-7	.	.	TGTGCCAGCTTTTTTTGGCAGGCAGCCTACGAGCAGTACTTC	CASFFWQAAYEQYF
TRBV7-2	TRBJ2-1	TRBD2	.	TGTGCCAGCAGTATCGGGGGGGCGGACAATGAGCAGTTCTTC	CASSIGGADNEQFF
TRBV7-9	TRBJ2-3	.	many	TGTGCCAGCAGCCTTACTAGTAGCACAGATACGCAGTATTTT	CASSLTSSTDTQYF
TRBV29-1	TRBJ2-1	TRBD2	.	TGCAGCTCCGCGACTAGCGGGAAGAATGAGCAGTTCTTC	CSSATSGKNEQFF
TRBV7-2	TRBJ2-3	TRBD2	many	TGTGCCAGCAGCCCGGGACTAGCGCGCACAGATACGCAGTATTTT	CASSPGLARTDTQYF
TRBV30	TRBJ2-5	TRBD1	.	TGTGCCTGGAGTGACAGGGGGCTGGAGACCCAGTACTTC	CAWSDRGLETQYF
TRBV29-1	TRBJ2-7	.	.	TGCAGCGCTGCGGACAGCTACGAGCAGTACTTC	CSAADSYEQYF
TRBV20-1	TRBJ1-5	.	.	TGCAGTGCGAAATCGACACCCCCACAGGATAGCAATCAGCCCCAGCATTTT	CSAKSTPPQDSNQPQHF
TRBV10-3	TRBJ2-7	TRBD1	.	TGTGCCATCAGCACCGGGACAGGAAACTCCTACGAGCAGTACTTC	CAISTGTGNSYEQYF
TRBV7-3	TRBJ2-7	TRBD2	.	TGTGCCAGCAGCTCGGGTGGCCTAGCGGGAGGGCCTAACTCCTACGAGCAGTACTTC	CASSSGGLAGGPNSYEQYF
TRBV11-2	TRBJ1-1	.	many	TGTGCCAGCAGTTCGGACTGGGACACTGAAGCTTTCTTT	CASSSDWDTEAFF
TRBV12-5	TRBJ2-2	TRBD2	.	TGTGCCAGCCTTGGCATTAGAGGGCCAAGGACTAGCGTGGACACCGGGGAGCTGTTTTTT	CASLGIRGPRTSVDTGELFF
TRBV12-5	TRBJ1-5	.	.	TGTGCTAGCAGCCCAAGAGAGGGAGGCAATCAGCCCCAGCATTTT	CASSPREGGNQPQHF
TRBV2	TRBJ1-2	.	few	TGTGCCAGCAGGGCAGGGAACGGCTACACCTTC	CASRAGNGYTF
TRBV27	TRBJ2-7	TRBD1	few	TGTGCCAGCACTAAAGTGGGACAGAGCACCTACGAGCAGTACTTC	CASTKVGQSTYEQYF
TRBV11-2	TRBJ1-5	TRBD1	.	TGTGCCAGCAGCTTGTCCCCAACCAGGGGGCCGAATCAGCCCCAGCATTTT	CASSLSPTRGPNQPQHF